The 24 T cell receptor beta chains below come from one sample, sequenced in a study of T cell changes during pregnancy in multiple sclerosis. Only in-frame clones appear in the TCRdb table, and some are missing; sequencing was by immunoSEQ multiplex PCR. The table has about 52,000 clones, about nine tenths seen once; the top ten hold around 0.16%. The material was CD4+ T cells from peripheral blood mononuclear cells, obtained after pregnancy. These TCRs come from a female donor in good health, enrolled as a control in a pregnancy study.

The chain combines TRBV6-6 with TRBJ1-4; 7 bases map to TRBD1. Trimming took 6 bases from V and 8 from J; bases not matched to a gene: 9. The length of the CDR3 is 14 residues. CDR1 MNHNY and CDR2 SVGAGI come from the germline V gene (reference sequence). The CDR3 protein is CASRAGQTLEKLFF. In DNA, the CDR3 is TGTGCCAGCAGGGCGGGACAGACCCTAGAAAAACTGTTTTTT.

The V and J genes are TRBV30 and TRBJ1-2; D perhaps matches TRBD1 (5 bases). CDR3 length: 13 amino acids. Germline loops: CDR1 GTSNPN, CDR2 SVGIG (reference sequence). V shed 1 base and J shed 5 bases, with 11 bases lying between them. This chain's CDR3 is CAWSAGAQYGYTF. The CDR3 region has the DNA TGTGCCTGGAGTGCTGGGGCTCAGTATGGCTACACCTTC.

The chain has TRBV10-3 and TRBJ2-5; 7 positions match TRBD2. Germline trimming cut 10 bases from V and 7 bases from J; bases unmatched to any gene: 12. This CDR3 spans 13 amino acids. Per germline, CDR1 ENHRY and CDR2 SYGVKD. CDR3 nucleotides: TGTGCCAGTTCCCCCGCGGGGGAGGGGACCCAGTACTTC. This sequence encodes CASSPAGEGTQYF.

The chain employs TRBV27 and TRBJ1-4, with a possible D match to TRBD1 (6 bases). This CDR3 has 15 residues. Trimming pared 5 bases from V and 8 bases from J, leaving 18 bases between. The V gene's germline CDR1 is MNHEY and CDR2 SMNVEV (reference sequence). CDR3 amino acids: CASSRTGRGNEKLFF. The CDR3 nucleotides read TGTGCCAGCAGTCGTACAGGGCGGGGGAACGAAAAACTGTTTTTT.

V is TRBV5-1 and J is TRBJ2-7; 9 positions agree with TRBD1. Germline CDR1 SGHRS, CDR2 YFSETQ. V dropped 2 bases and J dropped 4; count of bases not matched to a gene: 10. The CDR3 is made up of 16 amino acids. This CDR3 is CASSFYGTGSRYEQYF. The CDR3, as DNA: TGCGCCAGCAGCTTCTACGGGACAGGGTCAAGGTACGAGCAGTACTTC.

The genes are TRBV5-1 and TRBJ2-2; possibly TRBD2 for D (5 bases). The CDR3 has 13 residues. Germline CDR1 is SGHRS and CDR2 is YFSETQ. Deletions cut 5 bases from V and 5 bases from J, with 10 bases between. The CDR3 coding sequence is TGCGCCAGCAGTAGGGAGAGAACCGGGGAGCTGTTTTTT. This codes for CASSRERTGELFF.

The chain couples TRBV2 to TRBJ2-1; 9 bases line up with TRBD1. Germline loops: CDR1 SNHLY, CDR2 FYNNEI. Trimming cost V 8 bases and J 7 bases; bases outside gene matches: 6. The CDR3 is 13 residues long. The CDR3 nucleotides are TGTGCCAGCGGGAGGACAGGGGAGAATGAGCAGTTCTTC. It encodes CASGRTGENEQFF. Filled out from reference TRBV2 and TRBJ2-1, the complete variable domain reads EPEVTQTPSHQVTQMGQEVILRCVPISNHLYFYWYRQILGQKVEFLVSFYNNEISEKSEIFDDQFSVERPDGSNFTLKIRSTKLEDSAMYFCASGRTGENEQFFGPGTRLTVL.

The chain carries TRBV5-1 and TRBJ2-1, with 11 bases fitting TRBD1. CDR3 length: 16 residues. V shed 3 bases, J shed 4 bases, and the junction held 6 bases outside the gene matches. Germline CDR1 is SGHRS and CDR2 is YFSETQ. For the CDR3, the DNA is TGCGCCAGCAGCTGGAGGACAGGGGGCGAGTACAATGAGCAGTTCTTC. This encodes CASSWRTGGEYNEQFF. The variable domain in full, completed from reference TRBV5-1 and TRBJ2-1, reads KAGVTQTPRYLIKTRGQQVTLSCSPISGHRSVSWYQQTPGQGLQFLFEYFSETQRNKGNFPGRFSGRQFSNSRSEMNVSTLELGDSALYLCASSWRTGGEYNEQFFGPGTRLTVL.

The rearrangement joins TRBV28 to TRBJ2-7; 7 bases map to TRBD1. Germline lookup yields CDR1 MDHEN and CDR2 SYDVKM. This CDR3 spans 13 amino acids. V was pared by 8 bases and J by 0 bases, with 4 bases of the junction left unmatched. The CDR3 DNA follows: TGTGCCAGCCAACAGGGGCCCTCCTACGAGCAGTACTTC. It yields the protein CASQQGPSYEQYF.

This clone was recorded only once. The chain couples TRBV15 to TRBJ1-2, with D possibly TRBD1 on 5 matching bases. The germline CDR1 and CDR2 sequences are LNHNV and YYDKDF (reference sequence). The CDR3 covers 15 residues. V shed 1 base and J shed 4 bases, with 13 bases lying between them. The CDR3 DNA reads TGTGCCACCAGCAGAGGAGGAAACAGGCTCTATGGCTACACCTTC. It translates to CATSRGGNRLYGYTF.

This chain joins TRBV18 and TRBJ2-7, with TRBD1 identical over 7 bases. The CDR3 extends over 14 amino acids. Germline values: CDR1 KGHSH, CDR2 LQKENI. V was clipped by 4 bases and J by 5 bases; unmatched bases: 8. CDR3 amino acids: CASSLSGGRDEQYF. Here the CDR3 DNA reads TGTGCCAGCTCACTCTCAGGGGGAAGAGACGAGCAGTACTTC.

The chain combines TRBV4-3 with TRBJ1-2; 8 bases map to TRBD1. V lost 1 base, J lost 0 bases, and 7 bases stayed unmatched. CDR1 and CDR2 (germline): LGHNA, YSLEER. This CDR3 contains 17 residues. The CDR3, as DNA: TGCGCCAGCAGCCAAGGGGACACAGGGGGAGCTAACTATGGCTACACCTTC. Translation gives CASSQGDTGGANYGYTF.

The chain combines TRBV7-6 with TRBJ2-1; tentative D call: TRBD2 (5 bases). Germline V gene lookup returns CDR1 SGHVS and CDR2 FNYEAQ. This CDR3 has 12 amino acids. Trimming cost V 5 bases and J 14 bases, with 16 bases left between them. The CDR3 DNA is TGTGCCAGCAGCCCCGGGAATTGGTGGGAGTTCTTC. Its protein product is CASSPGNWWEFF.

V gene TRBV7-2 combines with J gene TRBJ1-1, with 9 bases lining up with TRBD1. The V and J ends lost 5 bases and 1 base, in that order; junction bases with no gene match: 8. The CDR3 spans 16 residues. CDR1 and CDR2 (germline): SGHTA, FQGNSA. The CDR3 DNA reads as TGTGCCAGCAGCCCGAGCCCGACAGGGGGGAACACTGAAGCTTTCTTT. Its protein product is CASSPSPTGGNTEAFF. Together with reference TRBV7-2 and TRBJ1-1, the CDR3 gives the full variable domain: GAGVSQSPSNKVTEKGKDVELRCDPISGHTALYWYRQSLGQGLEFLIYFQGNSAPDKSGLPSDRFSAERTGGSVSTLTIQRTQQEDSAVYLCASSPSPTGGNTEAFFGQGTRLTVV.

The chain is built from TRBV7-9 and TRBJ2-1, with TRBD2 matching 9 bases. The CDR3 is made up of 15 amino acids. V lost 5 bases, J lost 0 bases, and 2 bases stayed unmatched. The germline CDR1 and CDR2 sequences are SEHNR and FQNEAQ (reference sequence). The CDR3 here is CASSPRGGSYNEQFF. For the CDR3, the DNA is TGTGCCAGCAGCCCGCGGGGGGGCTCCTACAATGAGCAGTTCTTC. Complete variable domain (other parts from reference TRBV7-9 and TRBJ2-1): DTGVSQNPRHKITKRGQNVTFRCDPISEHNRLYWYRQTLGQGPEFLTYFQNEAQLEKSRLLSDRFSAERPKGSFSTLEIQRTEQGDSAMYLCASSPRGGSYNEQFFGPGTRLTVL.

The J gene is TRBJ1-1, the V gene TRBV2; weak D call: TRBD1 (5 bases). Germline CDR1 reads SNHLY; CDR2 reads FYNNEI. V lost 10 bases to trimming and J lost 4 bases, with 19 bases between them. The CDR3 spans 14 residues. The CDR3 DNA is TGTGCCACCCGAACCCAGGGTGCGAGCACTGAAGCTTTCTTT. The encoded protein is CATRTQGASTEAFF.

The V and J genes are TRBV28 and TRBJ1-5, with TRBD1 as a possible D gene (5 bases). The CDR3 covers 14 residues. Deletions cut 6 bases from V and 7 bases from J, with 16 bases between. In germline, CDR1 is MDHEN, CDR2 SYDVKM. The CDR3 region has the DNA TGTGCCAGCAGCCCCGGCGGGGCGAGACAGCCCCAGCATTTT. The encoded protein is CASSPGGARQPQHF.

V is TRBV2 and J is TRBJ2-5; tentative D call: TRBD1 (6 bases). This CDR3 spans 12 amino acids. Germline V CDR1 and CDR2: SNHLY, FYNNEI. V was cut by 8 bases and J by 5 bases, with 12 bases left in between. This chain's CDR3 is CASSVQGETQYF. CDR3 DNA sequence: TGTGCCAGCTCAGTTCAGGGGGAGACCCAGTACTTC.

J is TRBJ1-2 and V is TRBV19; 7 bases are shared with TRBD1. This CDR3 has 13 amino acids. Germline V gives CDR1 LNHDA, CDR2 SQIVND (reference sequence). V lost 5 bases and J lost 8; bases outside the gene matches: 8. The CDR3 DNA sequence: TGTGCCAGTAGTCCGGACAGGTCGGCCGGCTACACCTTC. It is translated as CASSPDRSAGYTF.

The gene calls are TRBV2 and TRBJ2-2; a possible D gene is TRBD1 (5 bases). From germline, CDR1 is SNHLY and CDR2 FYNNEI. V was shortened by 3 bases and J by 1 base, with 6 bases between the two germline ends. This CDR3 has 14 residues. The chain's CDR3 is CASSDRENTGELFF. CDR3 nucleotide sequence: TGTGCCAGCAGTGACAGGGAGAACACCGGGGAGCTGTTTTTT.

The chain's CDR3 is CASSPPGTGPEAFF. The CDR3 DNA is TGTGCCAGCAGTCCTCCCGGGACAGGGCCTGAAGCTTTCTTT. The chain couples TRBV28 to TRBJ1-1; 9 bases line up with TRBD1. The V and J ends lost 5 bases and 6 bases, in that order; junction bases with no gene match: 7. CDR1 MDHEN and CDR2 SYDVKM come from the germline V gene. CDR3 length: 14 amino acids.

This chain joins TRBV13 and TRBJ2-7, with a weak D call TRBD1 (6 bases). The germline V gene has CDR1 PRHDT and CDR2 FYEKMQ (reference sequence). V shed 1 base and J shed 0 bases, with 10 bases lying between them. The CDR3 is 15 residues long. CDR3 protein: CASSLAGTTSYEQYF. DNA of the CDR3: TGTGCCAGCAGCTTAGCCGGGACAACCTCCTACGAGCAGTACTTC.

The CDR3 sequence: CASSRSGQGAGDTQYF. The CDR3 region has the DNA TGTGCCAGTAGTAGGTCGGGACAGGGGGCAGGAGATACGCAGTATTTT. The chain recombines TRBV19 with TRBJ2-3; TRBD1 agrees at 12 bases. The J segment lost 5 bases and the V segment lost 4 bases, leaving 7 bases of the junction unmatched. The CDR3 covers 16 residues. Germline V gene data show CDR1 as LNHDA and CDR2 as SQIVND (reference sequence).

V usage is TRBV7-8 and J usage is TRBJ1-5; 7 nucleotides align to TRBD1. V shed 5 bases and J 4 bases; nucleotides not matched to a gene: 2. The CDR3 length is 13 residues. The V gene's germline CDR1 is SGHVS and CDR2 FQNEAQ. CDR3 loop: CASSRDRNQPQHF. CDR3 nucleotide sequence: TGTGCCAGCAGCCGGGACAGAAATCAGCCCCAGCATTTT.